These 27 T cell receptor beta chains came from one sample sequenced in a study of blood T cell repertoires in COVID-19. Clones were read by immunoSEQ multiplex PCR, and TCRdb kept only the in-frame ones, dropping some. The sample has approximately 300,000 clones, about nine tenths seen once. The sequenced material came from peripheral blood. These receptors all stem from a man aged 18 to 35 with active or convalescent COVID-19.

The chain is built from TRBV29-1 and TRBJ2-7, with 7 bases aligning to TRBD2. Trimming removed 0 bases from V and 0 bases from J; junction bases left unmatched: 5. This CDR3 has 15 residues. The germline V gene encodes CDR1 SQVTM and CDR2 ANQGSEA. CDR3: CSVEEGRGSSYEQYF. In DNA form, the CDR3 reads TGCAGCGTTGAAGAGGGGCGGGGGAGCTCCTACGAGCAGTACTTC.

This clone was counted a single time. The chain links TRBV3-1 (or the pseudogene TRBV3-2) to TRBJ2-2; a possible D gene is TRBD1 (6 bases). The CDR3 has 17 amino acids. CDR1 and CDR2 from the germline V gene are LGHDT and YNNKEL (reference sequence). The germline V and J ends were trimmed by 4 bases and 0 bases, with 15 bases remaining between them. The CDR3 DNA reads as TGTGCCAGCAGCCGATGGACAGTGGATCCGAACACCGGGGAGCTGTTTTTT. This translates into CASSRWTVDPNTGELFF.

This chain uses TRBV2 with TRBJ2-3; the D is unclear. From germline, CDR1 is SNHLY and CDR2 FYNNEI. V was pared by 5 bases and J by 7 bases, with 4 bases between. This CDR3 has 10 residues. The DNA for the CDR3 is TGTGCCAGCAGTCTAAATACGCAGTATTTT. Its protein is CASSLNTQYF.

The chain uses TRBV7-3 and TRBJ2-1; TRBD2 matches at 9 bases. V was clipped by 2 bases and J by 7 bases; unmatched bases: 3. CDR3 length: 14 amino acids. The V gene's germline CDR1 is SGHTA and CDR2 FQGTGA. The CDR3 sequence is CASSLAGGLNEQFF. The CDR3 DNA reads TGTGCCAGCAGCTTAGCGGGAGGGCTAAATGAGCAGTTCTTC.

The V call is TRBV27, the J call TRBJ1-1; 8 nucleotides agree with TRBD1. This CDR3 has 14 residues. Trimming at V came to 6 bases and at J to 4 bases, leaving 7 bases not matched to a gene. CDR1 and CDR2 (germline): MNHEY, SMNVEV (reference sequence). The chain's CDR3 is CASSHQGAVTEAFF. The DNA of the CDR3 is TGTGCCAGCAGCCACCAGGGGGCAGTCACTGAAGCTTTCTTT.

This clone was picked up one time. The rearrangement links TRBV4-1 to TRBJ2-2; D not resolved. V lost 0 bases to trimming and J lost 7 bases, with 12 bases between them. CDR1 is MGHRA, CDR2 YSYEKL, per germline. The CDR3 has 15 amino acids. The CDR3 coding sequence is TGCGCCAGCAGCCAAGAGAGGAGTCTGGGCGGGGAGCTGTTTTTT. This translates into CASSQERSLGGELFF.

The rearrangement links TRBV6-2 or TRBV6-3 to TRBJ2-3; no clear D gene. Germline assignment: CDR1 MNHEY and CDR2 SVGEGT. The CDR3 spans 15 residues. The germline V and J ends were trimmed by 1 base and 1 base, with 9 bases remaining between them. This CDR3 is CASSYYQVGTDTQYF. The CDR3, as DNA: TGTGCCAGCAGTTACTATCAGGTTGGCACAGATACGCAGTATTTT.

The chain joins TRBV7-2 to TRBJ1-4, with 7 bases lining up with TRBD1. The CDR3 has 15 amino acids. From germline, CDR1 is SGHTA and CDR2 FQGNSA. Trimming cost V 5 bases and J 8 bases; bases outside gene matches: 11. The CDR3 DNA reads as TGTGCCAGCAGCCCTCAACAGGGGAGTGGGGAAAAACTGTTTTTT. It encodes CASSPQQGSGEKLFF.

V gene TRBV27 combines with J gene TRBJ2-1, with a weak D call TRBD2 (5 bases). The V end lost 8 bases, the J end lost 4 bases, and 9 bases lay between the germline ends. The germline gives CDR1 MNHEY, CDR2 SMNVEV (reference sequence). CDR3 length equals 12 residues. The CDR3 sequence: CASADFYNEQFF. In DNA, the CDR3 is TGTGCCAGCGCGGACTTTTACAATGAGCAGTTCTTC.

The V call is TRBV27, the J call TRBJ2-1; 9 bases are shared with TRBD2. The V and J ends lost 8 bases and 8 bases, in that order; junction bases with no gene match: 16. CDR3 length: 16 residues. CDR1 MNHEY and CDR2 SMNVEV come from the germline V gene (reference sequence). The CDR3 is CASSLLGRGGGDEQFF. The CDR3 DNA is TGTGCCAGCTCCTTATTGGGGCGGGGGGGAGGTGATGAGCAGTTCTTC.

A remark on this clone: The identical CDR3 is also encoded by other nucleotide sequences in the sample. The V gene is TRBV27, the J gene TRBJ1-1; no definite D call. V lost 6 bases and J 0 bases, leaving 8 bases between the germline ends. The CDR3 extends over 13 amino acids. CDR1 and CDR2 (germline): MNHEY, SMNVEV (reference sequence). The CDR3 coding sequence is TGTGCCAGCAGCCTAGTCATGAACACTGAAGCTTTCTTT. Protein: CASSLVMNTEAFF.

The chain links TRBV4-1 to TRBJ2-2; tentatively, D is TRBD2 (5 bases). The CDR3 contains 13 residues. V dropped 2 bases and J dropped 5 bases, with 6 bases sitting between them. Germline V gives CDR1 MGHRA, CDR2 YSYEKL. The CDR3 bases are TGCGCCAGCAGCCAAAGAGGGACCGGGGAGCTGTTTTTT. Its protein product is CASSQRGTGELFF.

This CDR3 reads CATSPSTSGRDDTQYF. The DNA for the CDR3 is TGTGCCACCAGCCCATCTACTAGCGGGAGAGACGATACGCAGTATTTT. The chain joins TRBV24-1 to TRBJ2-3, with TRBD2 identical over 11 bases. This CDR3 region has 16 residues. Trimming cost V 7 bases and J 6 bases; bases outside gene matches: 11. Germline V lookup: CDR1 KGHDR, CDR2 SFDVKD.

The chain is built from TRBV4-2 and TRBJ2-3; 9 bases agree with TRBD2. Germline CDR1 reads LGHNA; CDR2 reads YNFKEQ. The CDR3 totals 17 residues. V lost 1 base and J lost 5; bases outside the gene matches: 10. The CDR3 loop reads CASSQVALAGLLDTQYF. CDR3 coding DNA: TGTGCCAGCAGCCAAGTGGCGCTAGCGGGGTTGTTAGATACGCAGTATTTT.

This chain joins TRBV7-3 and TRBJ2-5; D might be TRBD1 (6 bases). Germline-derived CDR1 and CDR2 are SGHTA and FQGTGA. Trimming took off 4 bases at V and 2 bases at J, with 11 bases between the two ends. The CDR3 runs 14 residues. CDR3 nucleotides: TGTGCCAGCAGCTACAGGGCTTCACAAGAGACCCAGTACTTC. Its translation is CASSYRASQETQYF.

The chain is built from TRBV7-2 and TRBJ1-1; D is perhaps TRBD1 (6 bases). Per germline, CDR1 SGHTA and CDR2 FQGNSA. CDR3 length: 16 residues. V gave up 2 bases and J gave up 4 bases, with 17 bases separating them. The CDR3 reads CASSLIFWGQGTEAFF. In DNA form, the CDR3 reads TGTGCCAGCAGCTTAATTTTTTGGGGGCAGGGCACTGAAGCTTTCTTT.

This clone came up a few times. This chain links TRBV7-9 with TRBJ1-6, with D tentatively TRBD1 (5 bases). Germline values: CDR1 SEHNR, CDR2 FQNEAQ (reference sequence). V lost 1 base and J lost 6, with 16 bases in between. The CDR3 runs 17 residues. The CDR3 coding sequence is TGTGCCAGCAGCTTAGGATGGCAGGGACTAGGTAATTCACCCCTCCACTTT. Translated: CASSLGWQGLGNSPLHF. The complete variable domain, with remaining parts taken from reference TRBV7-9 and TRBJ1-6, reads DTGVSQNPRHKITKRGQNVTFRCDPISEHNRLYWYRQTLGQGPEFLTYFQNEAQLEKSRLLSDRFSAERPKGSFSTLEIQRTEQGDSAMYLCASSLGWQGLGNSPLHFGNGTRLTVT.

The CDR3 sequence: CASSLVSGLKTQYF. The DNA of the CDR3 is TGTGCCAGCAGCTTAGTTAGCGGGCTAAAGACCCAGTACTTC. This chain uses TRBV11-2 with TRBJ2-5; 7 bases map to TRBD2. Germline V CDR1 and CDR2: SGHAT, FQNNGV. J was trimmed by 6 bases and V by 1 base; bases with no gene match: 5. The CDR3 covers 14 residues.

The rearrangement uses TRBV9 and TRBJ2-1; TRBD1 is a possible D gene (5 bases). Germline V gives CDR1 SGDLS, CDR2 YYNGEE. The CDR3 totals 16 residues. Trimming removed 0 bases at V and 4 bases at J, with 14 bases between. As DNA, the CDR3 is TGTGCCAGCAGCGTAGCAGGGTCCCTTCTTTACAATGAGCAGTTCTTC. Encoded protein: CASSVAGSLLYNEQFF.

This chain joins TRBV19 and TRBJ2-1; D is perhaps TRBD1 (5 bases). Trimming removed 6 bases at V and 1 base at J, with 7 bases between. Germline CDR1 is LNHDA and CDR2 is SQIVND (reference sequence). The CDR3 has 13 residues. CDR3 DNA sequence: TGTGCCAGTAGCCGACAGTCCTACAATGAGCAGTTCTTC. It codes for CASSRQSYNEQFF.

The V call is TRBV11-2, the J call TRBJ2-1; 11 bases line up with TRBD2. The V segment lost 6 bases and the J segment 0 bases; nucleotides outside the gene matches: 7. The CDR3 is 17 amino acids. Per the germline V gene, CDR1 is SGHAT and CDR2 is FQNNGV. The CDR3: CASSIPGLAGSYNEQFF. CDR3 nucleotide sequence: TGTGCCAGCAGTATACCCGGACTAGCGGGCTCCTACAATGAGCAGTTCTTC.

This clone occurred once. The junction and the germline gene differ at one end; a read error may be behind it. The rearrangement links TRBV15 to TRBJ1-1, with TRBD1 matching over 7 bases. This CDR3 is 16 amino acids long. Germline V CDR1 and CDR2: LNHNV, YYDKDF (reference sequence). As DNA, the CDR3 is TGTGCCGCCAGCAGTAGATCCACAGGGGACGGCACTGAAGCTTTCTTT. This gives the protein CAASSRSTGDGTEAFF. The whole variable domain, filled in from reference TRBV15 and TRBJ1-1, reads DAMVIQNPRYQVTQFGKPVTLSCSQTLNHNVMYWYQQKSSQAPKLLFHYYDKDFNNEADTPDNFQSRRPNTSFCFLDIRSPGLGDTAMYLCAASSRSTGDGTEAFFGQGTRLTVV.

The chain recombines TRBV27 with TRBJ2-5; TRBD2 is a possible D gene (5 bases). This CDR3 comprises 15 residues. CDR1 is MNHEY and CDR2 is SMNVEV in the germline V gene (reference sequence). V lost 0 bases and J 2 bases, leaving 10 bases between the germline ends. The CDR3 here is CASSLSTGNQETQYF. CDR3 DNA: TGTGCCAGCAGTTTATCTACGGGGAATCAAGAGACCCAGTACTTC.

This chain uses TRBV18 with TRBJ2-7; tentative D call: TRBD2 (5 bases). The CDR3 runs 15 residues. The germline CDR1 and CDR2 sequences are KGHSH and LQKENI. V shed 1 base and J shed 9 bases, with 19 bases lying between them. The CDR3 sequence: CASSPLVDSRRMQYF. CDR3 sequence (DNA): TGTGCCAGCTCACCACTCGTGGACTCCCGGAGGATGCAGTACTTC.

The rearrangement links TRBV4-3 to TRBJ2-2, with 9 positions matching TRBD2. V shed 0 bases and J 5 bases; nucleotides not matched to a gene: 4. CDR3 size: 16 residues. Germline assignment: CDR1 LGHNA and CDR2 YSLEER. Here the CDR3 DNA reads TGCGCCAGCAGCCAAGATCTCGGACTAGCGACCGGGGAGCTGTTTTTT. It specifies CASSQDLGLATGELFF.

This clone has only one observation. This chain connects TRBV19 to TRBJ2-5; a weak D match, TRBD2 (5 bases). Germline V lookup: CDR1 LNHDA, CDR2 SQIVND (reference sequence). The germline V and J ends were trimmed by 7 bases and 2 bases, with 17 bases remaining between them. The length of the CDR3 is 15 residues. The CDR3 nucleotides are TGTGCCAGTAAGGACGTTAAAGCGGAGCAAGAGACCCAGTACTTC. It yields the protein CASKDVKAEQETQYF.

CDR3 protein: CASSFFGSGTYEQYF. The CDR3 DNA follows: TGTGCCAGCAGCTTTTTTGGTAGCGGGACCTACGAGCAGTACTTC. The chain carries TRBV5-8 and TRBJ2-7; 8 bases are a match to TRBD2. This CDR3 comprises 15 residues. Germline V CDR1 and CDR2: SGHTS, YDEGEE. V dropped 2 bases and J dropped 2; count of bases not matched to a gene: 6.